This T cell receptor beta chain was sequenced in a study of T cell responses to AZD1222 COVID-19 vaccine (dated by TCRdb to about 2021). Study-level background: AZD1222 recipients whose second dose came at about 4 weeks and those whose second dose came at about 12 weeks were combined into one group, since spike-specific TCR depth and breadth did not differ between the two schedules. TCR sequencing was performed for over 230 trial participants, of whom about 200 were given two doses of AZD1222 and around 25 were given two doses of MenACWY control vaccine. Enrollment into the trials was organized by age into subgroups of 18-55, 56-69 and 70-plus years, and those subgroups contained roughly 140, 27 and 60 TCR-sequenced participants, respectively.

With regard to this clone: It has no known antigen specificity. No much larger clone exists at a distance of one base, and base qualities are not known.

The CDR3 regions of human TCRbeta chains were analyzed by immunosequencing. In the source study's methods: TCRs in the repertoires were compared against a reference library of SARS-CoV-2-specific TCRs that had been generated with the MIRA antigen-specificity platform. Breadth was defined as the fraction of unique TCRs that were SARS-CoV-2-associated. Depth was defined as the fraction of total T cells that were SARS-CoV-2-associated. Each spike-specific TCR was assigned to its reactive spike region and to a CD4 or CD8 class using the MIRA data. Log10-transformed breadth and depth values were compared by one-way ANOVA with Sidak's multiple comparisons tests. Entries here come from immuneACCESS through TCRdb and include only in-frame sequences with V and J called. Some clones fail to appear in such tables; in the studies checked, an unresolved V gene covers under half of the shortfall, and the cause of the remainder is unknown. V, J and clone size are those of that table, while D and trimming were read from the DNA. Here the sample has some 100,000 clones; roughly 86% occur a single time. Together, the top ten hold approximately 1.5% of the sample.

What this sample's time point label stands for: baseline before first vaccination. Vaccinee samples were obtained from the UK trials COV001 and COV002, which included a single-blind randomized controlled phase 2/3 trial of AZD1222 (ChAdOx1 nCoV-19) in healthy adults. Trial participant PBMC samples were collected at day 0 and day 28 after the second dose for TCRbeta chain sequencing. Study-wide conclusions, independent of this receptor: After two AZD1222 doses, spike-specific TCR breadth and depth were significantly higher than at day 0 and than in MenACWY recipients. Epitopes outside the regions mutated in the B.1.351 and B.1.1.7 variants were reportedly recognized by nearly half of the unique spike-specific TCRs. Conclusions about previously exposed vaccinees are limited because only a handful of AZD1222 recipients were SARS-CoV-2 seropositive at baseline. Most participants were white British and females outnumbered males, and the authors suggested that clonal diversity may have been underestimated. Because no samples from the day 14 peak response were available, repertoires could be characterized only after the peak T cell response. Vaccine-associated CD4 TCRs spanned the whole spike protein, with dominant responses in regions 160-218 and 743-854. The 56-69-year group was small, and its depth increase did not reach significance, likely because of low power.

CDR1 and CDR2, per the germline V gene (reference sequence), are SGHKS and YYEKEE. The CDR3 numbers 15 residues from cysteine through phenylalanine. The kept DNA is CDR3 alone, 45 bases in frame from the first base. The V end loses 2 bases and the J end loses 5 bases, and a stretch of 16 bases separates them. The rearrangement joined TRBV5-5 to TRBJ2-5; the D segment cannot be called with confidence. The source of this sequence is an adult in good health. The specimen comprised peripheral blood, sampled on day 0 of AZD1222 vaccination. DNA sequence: TGTGCCAGCAGCTTCCCCCGGAACCCTCTGGAGACCCAGTACTTC. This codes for CASSFPRNPLETQYF. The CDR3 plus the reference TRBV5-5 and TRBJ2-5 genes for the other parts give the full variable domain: DAGVTQSPTHLIKTRGQQVTLRCSPISGHKSVSWYQQVLGQGPQFIFQYYEKEERGRGNFPDRFSARQFPNYSSELNVNALLLGDSALYLCASSFPRNPLETQYFGPGTRLLVL.